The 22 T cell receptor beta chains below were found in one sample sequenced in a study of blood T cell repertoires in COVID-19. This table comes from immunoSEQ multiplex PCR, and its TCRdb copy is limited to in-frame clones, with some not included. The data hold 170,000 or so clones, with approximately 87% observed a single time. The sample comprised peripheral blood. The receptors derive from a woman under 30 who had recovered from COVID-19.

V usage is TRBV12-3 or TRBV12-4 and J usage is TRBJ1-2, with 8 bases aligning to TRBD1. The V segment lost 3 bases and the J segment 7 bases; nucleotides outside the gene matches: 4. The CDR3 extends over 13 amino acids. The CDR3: CASSFQGAVGYTF. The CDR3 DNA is TGTGCCAGCAGTTTTCAGGGGGCGGTTGGCTACACCTTC.

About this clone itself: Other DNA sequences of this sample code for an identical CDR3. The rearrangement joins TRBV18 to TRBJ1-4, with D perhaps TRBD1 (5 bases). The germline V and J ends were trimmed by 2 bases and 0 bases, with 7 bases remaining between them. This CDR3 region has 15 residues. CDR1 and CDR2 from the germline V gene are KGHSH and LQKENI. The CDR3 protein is CASSPTGATNEKLFF. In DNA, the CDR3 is TGTGCCAGCTCACCAACAGGTGCAACTAATGAAAAACTGTTTTTT.

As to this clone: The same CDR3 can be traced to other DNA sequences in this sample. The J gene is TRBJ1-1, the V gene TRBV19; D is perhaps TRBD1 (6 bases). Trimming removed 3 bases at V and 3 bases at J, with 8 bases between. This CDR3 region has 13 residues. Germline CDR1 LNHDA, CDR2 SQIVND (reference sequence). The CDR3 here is CASSIGGDTEAFF. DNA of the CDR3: TGTGCCAGTAGTATTGGGGGCGACACTGAAGCTTTCTTT.

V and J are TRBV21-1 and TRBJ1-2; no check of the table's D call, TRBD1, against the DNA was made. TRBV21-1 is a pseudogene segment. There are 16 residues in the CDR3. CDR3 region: CASSKARGRPNYGYTF. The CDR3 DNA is TGTGCCAGCAGCAAAGCGAGGGGGCGCCCTAACTATGGCTACACCTTC.

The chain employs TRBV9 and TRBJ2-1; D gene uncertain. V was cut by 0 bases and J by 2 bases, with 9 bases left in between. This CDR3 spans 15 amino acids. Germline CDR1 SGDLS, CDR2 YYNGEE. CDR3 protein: CASSVGSSAYNEQFF. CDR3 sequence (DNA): TGTGCCAGCAGCGTAGGTAGCAGCGCCTACAATGAGCAGTTCTTC.

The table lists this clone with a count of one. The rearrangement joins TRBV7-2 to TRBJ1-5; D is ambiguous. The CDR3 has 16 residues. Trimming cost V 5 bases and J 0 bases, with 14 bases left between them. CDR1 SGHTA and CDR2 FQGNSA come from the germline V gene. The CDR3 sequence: CASSPSSPGSNQPQHF. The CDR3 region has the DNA TGTGCCAGCAGCCCGAGTAGTCCGGGTAGCAATCAGCCCCAGCATTTT.

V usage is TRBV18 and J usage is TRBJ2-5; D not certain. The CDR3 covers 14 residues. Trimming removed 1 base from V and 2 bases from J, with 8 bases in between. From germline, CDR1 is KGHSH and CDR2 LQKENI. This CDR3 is CASSPLARQETQYF. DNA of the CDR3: TGTGCCAGCTCACCACTGGCTAGACAAGAGACCCAGTACTTC.

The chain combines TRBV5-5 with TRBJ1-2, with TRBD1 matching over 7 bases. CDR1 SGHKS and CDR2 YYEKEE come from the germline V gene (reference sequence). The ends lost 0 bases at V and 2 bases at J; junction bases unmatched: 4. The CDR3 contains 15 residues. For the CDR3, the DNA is TGTGCCAGCAGCTTGGAGGACAGGCTCAACTATGGCTACACCTTC. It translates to CASSLEDRLNYGYTF.

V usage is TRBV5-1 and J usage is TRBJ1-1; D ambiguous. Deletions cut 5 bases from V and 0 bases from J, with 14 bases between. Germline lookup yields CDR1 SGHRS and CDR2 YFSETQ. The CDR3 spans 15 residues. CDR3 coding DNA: TGCGCCAGCAGGTTTGGCGGGGTCATGAACACTGAAGCTTTCTTT. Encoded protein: CASRFGGVMNTEAFF.

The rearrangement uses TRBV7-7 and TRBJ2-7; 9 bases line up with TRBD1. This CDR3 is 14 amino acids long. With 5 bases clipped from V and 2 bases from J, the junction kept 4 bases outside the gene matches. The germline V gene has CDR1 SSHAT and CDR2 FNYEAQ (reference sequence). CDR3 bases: TGTGCCAGCAGCCCCGGACAGGGGACCTACGAGCAGTACTTC. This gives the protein CASSPGQGTYEQYF.

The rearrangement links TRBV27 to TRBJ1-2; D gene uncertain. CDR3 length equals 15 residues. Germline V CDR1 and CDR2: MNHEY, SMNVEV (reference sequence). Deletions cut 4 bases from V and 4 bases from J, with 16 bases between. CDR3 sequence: CASSSLPQAPYGYTF. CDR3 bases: TGTGCCAGCAGTTCTCTCCCCCAAGCGCCCTATGGCTACACCTTC.

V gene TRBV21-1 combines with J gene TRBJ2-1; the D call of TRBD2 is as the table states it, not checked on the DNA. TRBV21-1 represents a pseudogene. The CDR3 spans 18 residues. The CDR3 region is CASSKGTGGLRKKNEQFF. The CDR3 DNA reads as TGTGCCAGCAGCAAAGGGACGGGGGGGCTCAGAAAGAAGAATGAGCAGTTCTTC.

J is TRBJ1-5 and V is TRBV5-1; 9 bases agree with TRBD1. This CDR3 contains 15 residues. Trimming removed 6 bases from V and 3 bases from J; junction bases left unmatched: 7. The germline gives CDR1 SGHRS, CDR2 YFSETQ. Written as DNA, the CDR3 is TGCGCCAGCAAGAGGGGGACAGGGAACAATCAGCCCCAGCATTTT. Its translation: CASKRGTGNNQPQHF.

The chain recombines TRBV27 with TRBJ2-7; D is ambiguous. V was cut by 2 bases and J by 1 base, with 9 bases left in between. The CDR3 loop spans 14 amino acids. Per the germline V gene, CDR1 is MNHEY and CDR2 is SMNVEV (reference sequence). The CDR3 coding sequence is TGTGCCAGCAGTTTAACTCAGGCATCCTACGAGCAGTACTTC. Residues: CASSLTQASYEQYF.

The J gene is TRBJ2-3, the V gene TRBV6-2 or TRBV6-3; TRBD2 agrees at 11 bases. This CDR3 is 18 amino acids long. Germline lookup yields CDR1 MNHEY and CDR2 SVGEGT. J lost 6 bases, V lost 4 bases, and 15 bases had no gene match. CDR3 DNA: TGTGCCAGCAGTTTTCGCGGTAGCGGGGGGGCCTTGAAGGATACGCAGTATTTT. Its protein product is CASSFRGSGGALKDTQYF.

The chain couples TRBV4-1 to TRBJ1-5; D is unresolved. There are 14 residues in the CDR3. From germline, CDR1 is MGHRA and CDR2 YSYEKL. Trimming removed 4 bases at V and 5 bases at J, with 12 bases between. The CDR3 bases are TGCGCCAGCAGCCTTGAGTTGAGGGATCAGCCCCAGCATTTT. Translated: CASSLELRDQPQHF.

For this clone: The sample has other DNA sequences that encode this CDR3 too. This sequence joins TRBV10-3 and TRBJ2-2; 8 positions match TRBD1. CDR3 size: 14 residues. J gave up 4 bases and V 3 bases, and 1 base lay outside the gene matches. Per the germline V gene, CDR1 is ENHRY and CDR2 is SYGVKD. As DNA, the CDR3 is TGTGCCATCAGTGAAGGACAGGGCACCGGGGAGCTGTTTTTT. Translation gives CAISEGQGTGELFF.

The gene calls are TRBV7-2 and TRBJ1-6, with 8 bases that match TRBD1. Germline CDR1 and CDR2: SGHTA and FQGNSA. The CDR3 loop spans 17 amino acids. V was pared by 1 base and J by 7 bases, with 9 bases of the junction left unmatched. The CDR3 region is CASSLGRGQEINSPLHF. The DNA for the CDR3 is TGTGCCAGCAGCTTAGGAAGGGGACAGGAGATCAATTCACCCCTCCACTTT.

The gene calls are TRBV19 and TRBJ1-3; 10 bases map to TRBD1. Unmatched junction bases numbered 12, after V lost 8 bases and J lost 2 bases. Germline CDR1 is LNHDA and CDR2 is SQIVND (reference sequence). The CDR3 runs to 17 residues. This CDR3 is CASSTGGFWYPGNTIYF. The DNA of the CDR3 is TGTGCCAGTTCGACAGGGGGCTTCTGGTACCCTGGAAACACCATATATTTT.

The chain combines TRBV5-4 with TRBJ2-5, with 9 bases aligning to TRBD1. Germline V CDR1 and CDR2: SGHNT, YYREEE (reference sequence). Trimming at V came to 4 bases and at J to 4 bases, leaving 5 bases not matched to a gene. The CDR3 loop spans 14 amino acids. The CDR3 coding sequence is TGTGCCAGCAGCGTCCGGGACAGGGTAGAGACCCAGTACTTC. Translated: CASSVRDRVETQYF.

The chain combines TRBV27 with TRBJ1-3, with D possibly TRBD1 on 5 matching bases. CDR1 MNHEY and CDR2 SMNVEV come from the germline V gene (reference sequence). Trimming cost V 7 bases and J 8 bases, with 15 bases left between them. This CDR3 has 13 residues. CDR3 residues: CASNPGRGYTIYF. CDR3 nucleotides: TGTGCCAGCAACCCGGGTAGGGGATACACCATATATTTT.

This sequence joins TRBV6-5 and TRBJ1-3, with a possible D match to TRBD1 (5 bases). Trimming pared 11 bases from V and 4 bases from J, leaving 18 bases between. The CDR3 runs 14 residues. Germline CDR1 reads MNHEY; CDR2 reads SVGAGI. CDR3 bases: TGTGCCGTACTACAGGTTCAGTCGGGAAACACCATATATTTT. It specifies CAVLQVQSGNTIYF.